The following is a T cell receptor beta chain sequence with its context. Its target is unknown. This specimen comes from a study of T cell responses to AZD1222 COVID-19 vaccine. The study, taken as a whole, reports: Close to half of all spike-specific TCRs reportedly target regions of the variants that are unmutated. Clonal diversity may have been underestimated, and the donors were mostly white British, with more females than males.

Trimming pared 7 bases from V and 10 bases from J, leaving 14 bases between. Per germline, CDR1 SGHTA and CDR2 FQGNSA. This CDR3 has 12 residues. Method: immunoSEQ multiplex PCR; TCRdb's copy keeps in-frame clones and lacks some. The repertoire holds roughly 120,000 clones, with 87% as singletons. This TCR derives from an adult in good health. The chain carries TRBV7-2 and TRBJ2-1, with no clear D. The source material was peripheral blood, sampled on day 0 of AZD1222 vaccination. The CDR3 nucleotides read TGTGCCAGCAACGATCGGGTAGGGGAGCAGTTCTTC. It yields the protein CASNDRVGEQFF.